The source of this TCR beta chain is a study of identical twins. Study-level findings and limits: Not following the same donors, the study drew its conclusions from cross-sectional statistical analysis. Models underestimated out-of-frame TCR alpha sharing in monozygotic twins.

In its sample, this clonotype was seen a few times. Its antigen remains unknown. No donor was unhealthy or non-Caucasian. A universal primer site arose from template switching, and cDNA bore unique molecular identifiers. MiXCR was run by TCRdb on the 5' RACE reads, yielding one entry per CDR3 protein. The data show 1.5 million to 2 million distinct CDR3 sequences, roughly a third seen once. Germline CDR1 and CDR2: SGHAT and FQNNGV. Trimming removed 0 bases from V and 4 bases from J; junction bases left unmatched: 2. This CDR3 comprises 15 residues. Source material: cord blood. This sequence joins TRBV11-2 and TRBJ1-2, with TRBD1 matching over 10 bases. This receptor was obtained from a newborn girl in good health. CDR3 sequence reads: CASSLEWTGGYGYTF. CDR3 nucleotide sequence: TGTGCCAGCAGCTTAGAGTGGACAGGGGGCTATGGCTACACCTTC.